This T cell receptor beta chain stems from a study of blood T cell repertoires in COVID-19. Measured with immunoSEQ multiplex PCR; TCRdb has only the in-frame clones, and not every one. The table has about 170,000 clones, around 89% seen once. Trimming shortened V by 6 bases and J by 0 bases, and 11 bases separated the two germline ends. The CDR3 sequence is 14 residues long. Germline V gives CDR1 SGHRS, CDR2 YFSETQ. The clonotype originates from a man aged 50-60 years who had recovered from COVID-19. The specimen was peripheral blood. J is TRBJ2-3 and V is TRBV5-1; D possibly corresponds to TRBD2 (6 bases). CDR3: CASTIGTSTDTQYF. CDR3 DNA sequence: TGCGCCAGCACTATCGGGACTAGCACAGATACGCAGTATTTT.